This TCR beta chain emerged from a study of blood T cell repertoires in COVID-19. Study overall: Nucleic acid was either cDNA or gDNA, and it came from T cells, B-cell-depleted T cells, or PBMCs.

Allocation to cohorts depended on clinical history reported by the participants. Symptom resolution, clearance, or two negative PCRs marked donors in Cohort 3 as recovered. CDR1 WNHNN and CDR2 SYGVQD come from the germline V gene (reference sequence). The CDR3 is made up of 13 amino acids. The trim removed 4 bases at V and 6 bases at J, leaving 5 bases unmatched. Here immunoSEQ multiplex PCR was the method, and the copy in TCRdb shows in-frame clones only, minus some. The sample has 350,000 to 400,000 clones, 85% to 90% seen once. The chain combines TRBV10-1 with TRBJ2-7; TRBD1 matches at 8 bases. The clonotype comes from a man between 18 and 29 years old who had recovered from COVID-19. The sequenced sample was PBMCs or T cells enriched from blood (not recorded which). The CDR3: CASSAGTGSEQYF. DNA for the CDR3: TGCGCCAGCAGTGCCGGGACAGGAAGCGAGCAGTACTTC.